What follows is one T cell receptor (beta chain) and its context. This sample is part of a study of breast tumors, draining lymph nodes, adjacent tissues. One entry per CDR3 protein results from TCRdb running MiXCR on the multiplex PCR reads. Of around 300,000 distinct CDR3 sequences listed, 30% are singletons. Breast cancer patients provided tissue from their axillary draining lymph nodes. The TCR originated in a female donor with breast cancer. Some clones in this sample may be carry-over from other donors' samples. The sample comprised axillary lymph node tissue.

The chain's CDR3 is CSARDSGSGSEQYF. The CDR3 DNA reads as TGCAGTGCTAGAGATAGCGGGAGTGGGTCCGAGCAGTACTTC. This chain connects TRBV20-1 to TRBJ2-7; TRBD2 matches 9 bases. This CDR3 is built from 14 residues. Germline V gene data show CDR1 as DFQATT and CDR2 as SNEGSKA (reference sequence). After removal of 0 bases from V and 6 bases from J, the junction contained 6 bases not matched to a gene.